A selection of T cell receptor beta chains follows, all from one sample in a study of response to subunit inactivated influenza vaccine. MiXCR, applied by TCRdb to the RT-PCR reads, yields one record per CDR3 protein. Of around 750,000 distinct CDR3 sequences in the sample, around 20% were seen once. Sample: PBMCs from blood, taken around 5 days after vaccination. The receptors were gathered from a man aged 50-60 years who received an inactivated influenza vaccine. CDR3s include the opening cysteine and the closing phenylalanine or tryptophan. The D gene is left open where the match is weak. Not all rows give a size; the values are once, few, many and, for expanded clones, a class.

.	few	TRBV5-1	TRBJ2-3	17	TGCGCCAGCAGCTCACCCGCGGCCCCGGCTAGCACAGATACGCAGTATTTT	CASSSPAAPASTDTQYF
.	few	TRBV3-1	TRBJ2-1	16	TGTGCCAGCAGCCGGCTCATGGGATCTAGCTACAATGAGCAGTTCTTC	CASSRLMGSSYNEQFF
.	.	TRBV7-9	TRBJ2-7	12	TGTGCCAGCAGCCAAATCTCACAGGGTGTGTACTTC	CASSQISQGVYF
.	few	TRBV19	TRBJ2-3	13	TGTGTCCTAGGATGGGACGGGACAGATACGCAGTATTTT	CVLGWDGTDTQYF
TRBD1	.	TRBV7-9	TRBJ2-7	14	TGTGCCAGCAGCCCACAGGGGGCCCTCTACGAGCAGTACTTC	CASSPQGALYEQYF
TRBD2	few	TRBV27	TRBJ2-3	17	TGTGCCAGCAGTTTATCGCAGACTAGCGGGATTGCGGATACGCAGTATTTT	CASSLSQTSGIADTQYF
.	.	TRBV28	TRBJ2-3	14	TGTGCCGCCAAAGTACCTGGGGGCACAGATACGCAGTATTTT	CAAKVPGGTDTQYF
.	.	TRBV7-6	TRBJ1-4	15	TGTGCCAGCAGCTTCGGACGGTCTTCTAATGAAAAACTGTTTTTT	CASSFGRSSNEKLFF
TRBD1	.	TRBV6-2/TRBV6-3	TRBJ2-7	13	TGTGCCAGCAGTTCAAACAGGGGCGTCGAGCAGTACTTC	CASSSNRGVEQYF
.	few	TRBV20-1	TRBJ2-2	14	TGCAGTGGTCCGGGACACCTGAACACCGGGGAGCTGTTTTTT	CSGPGHLNTGELFF
TRBD2	few	TRBV20-1	TRBJ2-1	14	TGCAGTGCTAGTGGGCGGGAGATGTGGAATGAGCAGTTCTTC	CSASGREMWNEQFF
.	.	TRBV10-3	TRBJ2-5	12	TGTGCCACCCACGGGGGCTGGGAGACCCAGTACTTC	CATHGGWETQYF